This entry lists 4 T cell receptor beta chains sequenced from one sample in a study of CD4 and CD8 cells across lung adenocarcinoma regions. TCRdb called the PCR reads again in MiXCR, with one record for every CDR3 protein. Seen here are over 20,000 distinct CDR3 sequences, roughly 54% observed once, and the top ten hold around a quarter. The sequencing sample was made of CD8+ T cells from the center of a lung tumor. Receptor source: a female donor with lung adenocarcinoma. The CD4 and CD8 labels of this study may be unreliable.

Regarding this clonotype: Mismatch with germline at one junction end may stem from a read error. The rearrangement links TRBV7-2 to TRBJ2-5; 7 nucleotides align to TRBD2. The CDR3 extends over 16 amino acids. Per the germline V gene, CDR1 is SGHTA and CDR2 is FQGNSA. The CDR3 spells CASGGGAGRGKETQYF. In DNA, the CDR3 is TGTGCCAGCGGCGGGGGAGCGGGGCGTGGCAAAGAGACGCAGTACTTC.

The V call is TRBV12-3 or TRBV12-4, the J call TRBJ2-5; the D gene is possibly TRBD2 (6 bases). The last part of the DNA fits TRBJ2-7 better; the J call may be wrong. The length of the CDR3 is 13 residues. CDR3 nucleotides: TGTGCCAGCAGACTTTCTGGAGGGTACGAGCAGTACTTC. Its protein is CASRLSGGYEQYF.

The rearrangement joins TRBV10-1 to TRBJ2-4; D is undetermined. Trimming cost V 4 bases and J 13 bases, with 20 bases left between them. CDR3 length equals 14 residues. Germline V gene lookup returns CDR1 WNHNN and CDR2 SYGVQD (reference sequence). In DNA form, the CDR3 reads TGCGCCAGCAGTGGGGTGTGGGCCAAAAATACGCAGTACTTC. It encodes CASSGVWAKNTQYF.

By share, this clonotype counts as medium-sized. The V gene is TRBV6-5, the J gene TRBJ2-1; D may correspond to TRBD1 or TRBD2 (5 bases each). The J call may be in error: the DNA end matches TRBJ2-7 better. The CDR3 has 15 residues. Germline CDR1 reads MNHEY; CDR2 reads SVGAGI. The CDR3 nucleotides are TGTGCCAGCAGTAACTCATCCGGGGCCACCTACGAGCAGTACGTC. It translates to CASSNSSGATYEQYV.